This TCR beta chain came from a study of vaccination effects on CD4 cells after COVID-19 (dated by TCRdb to the early 2020s). With respect to the entire study: Post-vaccine samples across the study were collected a median of 72 days after the second dose, with a range of 14 to 241. The study compared SARS-CoV-2 spike-specific CD4+ TCR repertoires before and after mRNA vaccination in COVID-19 convalescent patients and infection-naive vaccine recipients. Altogether, some 10 COVID-19 convalescent patients and several SARS-CoV-2-naive healthy vaccine recipients made up the full study. Cultures from other donors in the study were sequenced with the Oncomine TCR Beta short-read assay on an Illumina iSeq 100.

In the ViraFEST assay, PBMC were stimulated with viral peptide pools, and antigen-specific CD4+ T cell clonotypes were then identified by expansion using TCR sequencing. After more than nine days of culture, CD4+ T cells were isolated with the EasySep CD4+ T cell isolation kit. Two doses of either the BNT162b2 or the mRNA-1273 mRNA SARS-CoV-2 vaccine were administered to participants. The absence of prior SARS-CoV-2 infection in healthy vaccine recipients was confirmed by negative nucleocapsid antibodies before and after vaccination. Approximately 2.1 million PBMC per well were cultured in IMDM with 5% human AB serum, 9 to 10 IU/ml IL-2 and gentamicin, plus 10 ug/ml peptides. Half of the culture medium was replaced with fresh IL-2-containing medium on days 3 and 7. Unless otherwise noted, each peptide stimulation condition was cultured in triplicate wells. Using Ficoll-Paque Plus gradient centrifugation, PBMC were separated from whole blood and then either used fresh or cryopreserved at -140C. The overlapping peptide pools covered the spike proteins of SARS-CoV-2 and of the common cold coronaviruses HCoV-NL63, HCoV-OC43 and HCoV-229E. The QIAamp micro DNA kit was used to extract genomic DNA from the cultured CD4+ T cells.

Concerning this clone: No antigen is known for it. The sample holds no much larger clone one base away, and base qualities are not on file.

What the study reported, not specific to this receptor: Both infection-induced and vaccine-induced clones contracted markedly at late post-vaccination timepoints, which is consistent with waning T cell responses. Only a small number of convalescent patients were included, and no early post-infection timepoints were available, which limited the study. In healthy vaccine recipients, vaccine-induced clones were almost all SARS-CoV-2 mono-reactive, with only 1 of 255 being cross-reactive with common cold coronaviruses.

Receptors were amplified or captured by the immunoSEQ multiplex PCR assay. DNA from the cultured, isolated CD4+ T cells was subjected to TCR beta CDR3 sequencing. Per the source publication's procedure: Non-productive TCR sequences were discarded, and reads were trimmed to the CDR3 region, with only CDR3s of 7 or more amino acids retained. The MANAFEST web app was used to identify antigen-specific clonotypes by comparing expansion in peptide wells with expansion in reference cultures. For clones to be considered positive, expansion at FDR<0.05 versus reference and all other wells, an odds ratio above 5, and a frequency above 0.1% in two replicate wells were required. A clonotype was defined as cross-reactive if the clonotype was significantly expanded both in SARS-CoV-2 spike wells and in at least one common cold coronavirus spike condition. Levenshtein distance calculated with the stringdist R package was used to assess CDR3 similarity, and unrooted trees were constructed with ape in R 3.6.1. TCRdb carries this immuneACCESS record with in-frame sequences only. Its versions omit some clonotypes, under half of them owing to an unresolved V gene in the studies checked, with the rest unexplained. V, J and clone size were drawn from that table, and D and trimming were deduced from the DNA. The sample profile shows about 12,000 clones; around 68% of them were found once. Roughly 8.7% of the sample is taken by the ten largest.

CDR1 is given as SGHVS and CDR2 as FNYEAQ, both from the germline V gene. Trimming removed 0 bases from V and 0 bases from J; the gene matches leave 2 bases unexplained. The CDR3 covers 15 residues, taking in both the cysteine and the phenylalanine. The retained sequence is limited to the CDR3, 45 bases, with the frame set at the first base. The material sequenced was CD4+ T cells from PBMCs cultured with SARS-CoV-2 spike peptides, taken after COVID-19 vaccination. In the paper's terms, the cell subset or site label means: SARS-CoV-2 spike overlapping peptide pool stimulation. The chain joins TRBV7-6 to TRBJ2-7, with 7 central nucleotides matching TRBD2. This sequence originates from a human donor who received a COVID-19 vaccine. The nucleotide sequence is TGTGCCAGCAGCTTAGCAGCGGGACGCTCCTACGAGCAGTACTTC. Translated, it gives CASSLAAGRSYEQYF.